This TCR beta chain was captured in a study of cytomegalovirus exposure and HLA in healthy donors. Between the trimmed V and J ends, which lost 0 bases and 7 bases, there was a span of 10 bases. The germline CDR1 and CDR2 sequences are LNHNV and YYDKDF (reference sequence). The length of the CDR3 is 14 residues. Vbeta (60) and Jbeta (13) primers were used in the PCR. Using immunoSEQ multiplex PCR, the repertoire was profiled, and TCRdb retains in-frame clones only, with some absent. The table lists 100,000 to 150,000 clones, 77% of them singletons, with roughly 3.9% in the top ten. The clonotype originates from a male donor in good health and CMV-seropositive. Sequencing was done on a sample of PBMCs. V is TRBV15 and J is TRBJ2-1; weak D call: TRBD1 (5 bases). As DNA, the CDR3 is TGTGCCACCAGCAGAGATCAGGGAAAAAATGAGCAGTTCTTC. It specifies CATSRDQGKNEQFF.